These 14 T cell receptor beta chains were sequenced from one sample in a study of T-cell memory formation after mild COVID-19. MiXCR, applied by TCRdb to the 5' RACE reads, yields one record per CDR3 protein. The repertoire has fewer than 400,000 distinct CDR3 sequences, approximately 15% of them found once; the top ten carry 20% to 25%. Source material: PBMCs or a T cell subset sorted from them (not recorded which). All receptors derive from a man younger than 30 who had mild COVID-19 (a few samples of this study predate the infection). Cell type and time point are not known.

Notes on this clonotype: The germline gene is not matched at one end of the junction; a read error may be the cause. The chain has TRBV7-6 and TRBJ1-2; 7 bases fit TRBD1. The length of the CDR3 is 12 residues. Germline CDR1 is SGHVS and CDR2 is FNYEAQ. CDR3 sequence reads: CASSSPGQPAAF. CDR3 nucleotides: TGTGCCAGCAGCTCCCCGGGACAGCCCGCCGCCTTC. The complete variable domain, with remaining parts taken from reference TRBV7-6 and TRBJ1-2, reads GAGVSQSPRYKVTKRGQDVALRCDPISGHVSLYWYRQALGQGPEFLTYFNYEAQQDKSGLPNDRFSAERPEGSISTLTIQRTEQRDSAMYRCASSSPGQPAAFGSGTRLTVV.

V is TRBV4-3 and J is TRBJ2-3; 9 positions agree with TRBD2. The V gene's germline CDR1 is LGHNA and CDR2 YSLEER. The V gene end was trimmed by 1 base and the J gene end by 6 bases; junction bases not matched to a gene: 8. The CDR3 has 16 residues. CDR3 in amino acids: CASSQGRGGAWDTQYF. Here the CDR3 DNA reads TGCGCCAGCAGCCAAGGTCGCGGGGGGGCATGGGATACGCAGTATTTT.

The J gene is TRBJ2-7, the V gene TRBV5-1; weak D call: TRBD2 (7 bases). Germline CDR1 is SGHRS and CDR2 is YFSETQ. Trimming pared 4 bases from V and 2 bases from J, leaving 19 bases between. There are 16 residues in the CDR3. The CDR3 bases are TGCGCCAGCAGCCTGCGGAAGGGGGGGTCGACCTACGAGCAGTACTTC. It specifies CASSLRKGGSTYEQYF.

This clonotype was observed once. The V and J genes are TRBV30 and TRBJ2-7; D might be TRBD1 (5 bases). The ends were cut back, 1 base at V and 0 bases at J, with 13 bases in the middle. CDR3 length equals 15 residues. Germline V gives CDR1 GTSNPN, CDR2 SVGIG (reference sequence). This CDR3 reads CAWSAVQGFSYEQYF. The CDR3, as DNA: TGTGCCTGGAGTGCGGTGCAGGGATTCTCCTACGAGCAGTACTTC.

This clonotype was detected only a few times. The rearrangement links TRBV7-7 to TRBJ1-2, with D hard to call. The CDR3 contains 15 residues. The V gene lost 5 bases and the J gene lost 6 bases, with 19 bases spanning the gap. Germline CDR1 is SSHAT and CDR2 is FNYEAQ (reference sequence). CDR3 in amino acids: CASSRAGNPLDGYTF. The CDR3, as DNA: TGTGCCAGCAGCCGGGCCGGGAATCCGCTCGATGGCTACACCTTC.

The V and J genes are TRBV5-1 and TRBJ2-2; D may match TRBD1 or TRBD2 (5 bases each). V gave up 2 bases and J gave up 1 base, with 9 bases separating them. Germline CDR1 and CDR2: SGHRS and YFSETQ. The CDR3 extends over 15 amino acids. DNA of the CDR3: TGCGCCAGCAGCTTCGGGACCAAGAACACCGGGGAGCTGTTTTTT. Encoded protein: CASSFGTKNTGELFF. The entire variable domain, with the rest obtained from reference TRBV5-1 and TRBJ2-2, is as follows: KAGVTQTPRYLIKTRGQQVTLSCSPISGHRSVSWYQQTPGQGLQFLFEYFSETQRNKGNFPGRFSGRQFSNSRSEMNVSTLELGDSALYLCASSFGTKNTGELFFGEGSRLTVL.

This sequence joins TRBV5-1 and TRBJ1-4, with D tentatively TRBD1 (6 bases). The V gene's germline CDR1 is SGHRS and CDR2 YFSETQ. V dropped 0 bases and J dropped 5 bases, with 14 bases sitting between them. CDR3 size: 16 residues. The CDR3: CASSLALGQSNEKLFF. DNA of the CDR3: TGCGCCAGCAGCTTGGCCCTCGGACAGTCGAATGAAAAACTGTTTTTT.

This clonotype was picked up a small number of times. The chain carries TRBV20-1 and TRBJ1-1; D call uncertain. Germline values: CDR1 DFQATT, CDR2 SNEGSKA (reference sequence). The CDR3 runs to 14 residues. V lost 5 bases and J 2 bases, leaving 15 bases between the germline ends. CDR3 coding DNA: TGCAGTGCTCGGACTAGTGGTGAAAACACTGAAGCTTTCTTT. Translated, it gives CSARTSGENTEAFF.

This chain links TRBV7-9 with TRBJ2-2; TRBD1 aligns across 7 bases. Per the germline V gene, CDR1 is SEHNR and CDR2 is FQNEAQ (reference sequence). The CDR3 runs to 15 residues. The junction had 5 bases not matched to a gene; V was cut back by 5 bases and J by 2 bases. Here the CDR3 DNA reads TGTGCCAGCAGCGACCGGGACAGCAACACCGGGGAGCTGTTTTTT. This sequence encodes CASSDRDSNTGELFF.

This chain links TRBV6-5 with TRBJ2-3, with D perhaps TRBD2 (6 bases). Germline loops: CDR1 MNHEY, CDR2 SVGAGI. The V end lost 2 bases, the J end lost 4 bases, and 10 bases lay between the germline ends. The CDR3 has 14 residues. CDR3 nucleotide sequence: TGTGCCAGCAGTTACGGGGGGATTCCAGATACGCAGTATTTT. Translated: CASSYGGIPDTQYF.

The rearrangement uses TRBV10-2 and TRBJ2-3, with TRBD1 matching 7 bases. Trimming at V came to 4 bases and at J to 6 bases, leaving 7 bases not matched to a gene. The CDR3 extends over 14 amino acids. The germline V gene has CDR1 WSHSY and CDR2 SAAADI. CDR3 in amino acids: CASSGPGGRDTQYF. CDR3 coding DNA: TGCGCCAGCAGTGGGCCAGGGGGTAGGGATACGCAGTATTTT.

This clonotype showed up just a few times. The rearrangement uses TRBV4-3 and TRBJ2-5, with D perhaps given as TRBD1 or TRBD2 (5 bases each). V was shortened by 3 bases and J by 3 bases, with 14 bases between the two germline ends. Germline-derived CDR1 and CDR2 are LGHNA and YSLEER. The CDR3 is 15 amino acids. As DNA, the CDR3 is TGCGCCAGCAGCCATTCCGGGACGAATAAAGAGACCCAGTACTTC. Protein sequence: CASSHSGTNKETQYF.

Ten or more counts support this clonotype. The genes are TRBV6-6 and TRBJ2-5; TRBD1 matches at 8 bases. The CDR3 consists of 13 residues. From germline, CDR1 is MNHNY and CDR2 SVGAGI (reference sequence). Germline trimming cut 9 bases from V and 5 bases from J; bases unmatched to any gene: 8. The CDR3 region has the DNA TGTGCCAGTACCCAGGGGGCGCTTGAGACCCAGTACTTC. Residues: CASTQGALETQYF.

This chain connects TRBV20-1 to TRBJ2-1, with 16 bases lining up with TRBD2. Trimming at V came to 7 bases and at J to 10 bases, leaving 7 bases not matched to a gene. The CDR3 is 14 residues long. The germline CDR1 and CDR2 sequences are DFQATT and SNEGSKA (reference sequence). In DNA form, the CDR3 reads TGCAGTGAAACGGGACTAGCGGGGGGGAACGAGCAGTTCTTC. This gives the protein CSETGLAGGNEQFF.